The clone carrying this TCR beta chain was seen only a few times. The data originate from a study of T-cell reconstitution after alpha-beta-depleted transplantation in children. Molecular barcoding with unique molecular identifiers was used for the TCRbeta library. MiXCR, applied by TCRdb to the PCR reads, yields one record per CDR3 protein. The table has a few hundred thousand distinct CDR3 sequences, approximately 13% seen once; the top ten hold over 5.5%. The V and J ends lost 3 bases and 6 bases, in that order; junction bases with no gene match: 12. The CDR3 contains 16 residues. Germline V lookup: CDR1 SGDLS, CDR2 YYNGEE.

The sequenced sample was PBMCs from the stem cell graft donor, obtained from the stem cell graft. This sequence was found in a human donor who donated a stem cell graft to a child with combined immunodeficiency. The V and J genes are TRBV9 and TRBJ2-3; the match to TRBD2 covers 8 bases. CDR3 in DNA: TGTGCCAGCAGCGAATTTAGCGGGGCGGCCGAGGATACGCAGTATTTT. Amino acid sequence: CASSEFSGAAEDTQYF.